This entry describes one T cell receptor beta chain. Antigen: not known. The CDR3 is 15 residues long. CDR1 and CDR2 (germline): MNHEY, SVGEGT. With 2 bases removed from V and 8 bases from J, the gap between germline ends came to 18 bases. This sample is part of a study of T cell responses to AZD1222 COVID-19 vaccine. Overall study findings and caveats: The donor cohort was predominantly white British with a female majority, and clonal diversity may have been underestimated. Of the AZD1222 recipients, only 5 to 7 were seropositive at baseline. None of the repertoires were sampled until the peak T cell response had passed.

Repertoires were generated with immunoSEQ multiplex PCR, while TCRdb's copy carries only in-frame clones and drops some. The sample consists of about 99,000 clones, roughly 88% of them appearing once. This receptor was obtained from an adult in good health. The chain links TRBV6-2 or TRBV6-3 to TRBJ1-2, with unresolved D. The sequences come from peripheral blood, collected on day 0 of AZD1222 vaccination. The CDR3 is CASSYGSARSGGYTF. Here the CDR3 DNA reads TGTGCCAGCAGTTACGGTTCGGCAAGATCGGGAGGCTACACCTTC.